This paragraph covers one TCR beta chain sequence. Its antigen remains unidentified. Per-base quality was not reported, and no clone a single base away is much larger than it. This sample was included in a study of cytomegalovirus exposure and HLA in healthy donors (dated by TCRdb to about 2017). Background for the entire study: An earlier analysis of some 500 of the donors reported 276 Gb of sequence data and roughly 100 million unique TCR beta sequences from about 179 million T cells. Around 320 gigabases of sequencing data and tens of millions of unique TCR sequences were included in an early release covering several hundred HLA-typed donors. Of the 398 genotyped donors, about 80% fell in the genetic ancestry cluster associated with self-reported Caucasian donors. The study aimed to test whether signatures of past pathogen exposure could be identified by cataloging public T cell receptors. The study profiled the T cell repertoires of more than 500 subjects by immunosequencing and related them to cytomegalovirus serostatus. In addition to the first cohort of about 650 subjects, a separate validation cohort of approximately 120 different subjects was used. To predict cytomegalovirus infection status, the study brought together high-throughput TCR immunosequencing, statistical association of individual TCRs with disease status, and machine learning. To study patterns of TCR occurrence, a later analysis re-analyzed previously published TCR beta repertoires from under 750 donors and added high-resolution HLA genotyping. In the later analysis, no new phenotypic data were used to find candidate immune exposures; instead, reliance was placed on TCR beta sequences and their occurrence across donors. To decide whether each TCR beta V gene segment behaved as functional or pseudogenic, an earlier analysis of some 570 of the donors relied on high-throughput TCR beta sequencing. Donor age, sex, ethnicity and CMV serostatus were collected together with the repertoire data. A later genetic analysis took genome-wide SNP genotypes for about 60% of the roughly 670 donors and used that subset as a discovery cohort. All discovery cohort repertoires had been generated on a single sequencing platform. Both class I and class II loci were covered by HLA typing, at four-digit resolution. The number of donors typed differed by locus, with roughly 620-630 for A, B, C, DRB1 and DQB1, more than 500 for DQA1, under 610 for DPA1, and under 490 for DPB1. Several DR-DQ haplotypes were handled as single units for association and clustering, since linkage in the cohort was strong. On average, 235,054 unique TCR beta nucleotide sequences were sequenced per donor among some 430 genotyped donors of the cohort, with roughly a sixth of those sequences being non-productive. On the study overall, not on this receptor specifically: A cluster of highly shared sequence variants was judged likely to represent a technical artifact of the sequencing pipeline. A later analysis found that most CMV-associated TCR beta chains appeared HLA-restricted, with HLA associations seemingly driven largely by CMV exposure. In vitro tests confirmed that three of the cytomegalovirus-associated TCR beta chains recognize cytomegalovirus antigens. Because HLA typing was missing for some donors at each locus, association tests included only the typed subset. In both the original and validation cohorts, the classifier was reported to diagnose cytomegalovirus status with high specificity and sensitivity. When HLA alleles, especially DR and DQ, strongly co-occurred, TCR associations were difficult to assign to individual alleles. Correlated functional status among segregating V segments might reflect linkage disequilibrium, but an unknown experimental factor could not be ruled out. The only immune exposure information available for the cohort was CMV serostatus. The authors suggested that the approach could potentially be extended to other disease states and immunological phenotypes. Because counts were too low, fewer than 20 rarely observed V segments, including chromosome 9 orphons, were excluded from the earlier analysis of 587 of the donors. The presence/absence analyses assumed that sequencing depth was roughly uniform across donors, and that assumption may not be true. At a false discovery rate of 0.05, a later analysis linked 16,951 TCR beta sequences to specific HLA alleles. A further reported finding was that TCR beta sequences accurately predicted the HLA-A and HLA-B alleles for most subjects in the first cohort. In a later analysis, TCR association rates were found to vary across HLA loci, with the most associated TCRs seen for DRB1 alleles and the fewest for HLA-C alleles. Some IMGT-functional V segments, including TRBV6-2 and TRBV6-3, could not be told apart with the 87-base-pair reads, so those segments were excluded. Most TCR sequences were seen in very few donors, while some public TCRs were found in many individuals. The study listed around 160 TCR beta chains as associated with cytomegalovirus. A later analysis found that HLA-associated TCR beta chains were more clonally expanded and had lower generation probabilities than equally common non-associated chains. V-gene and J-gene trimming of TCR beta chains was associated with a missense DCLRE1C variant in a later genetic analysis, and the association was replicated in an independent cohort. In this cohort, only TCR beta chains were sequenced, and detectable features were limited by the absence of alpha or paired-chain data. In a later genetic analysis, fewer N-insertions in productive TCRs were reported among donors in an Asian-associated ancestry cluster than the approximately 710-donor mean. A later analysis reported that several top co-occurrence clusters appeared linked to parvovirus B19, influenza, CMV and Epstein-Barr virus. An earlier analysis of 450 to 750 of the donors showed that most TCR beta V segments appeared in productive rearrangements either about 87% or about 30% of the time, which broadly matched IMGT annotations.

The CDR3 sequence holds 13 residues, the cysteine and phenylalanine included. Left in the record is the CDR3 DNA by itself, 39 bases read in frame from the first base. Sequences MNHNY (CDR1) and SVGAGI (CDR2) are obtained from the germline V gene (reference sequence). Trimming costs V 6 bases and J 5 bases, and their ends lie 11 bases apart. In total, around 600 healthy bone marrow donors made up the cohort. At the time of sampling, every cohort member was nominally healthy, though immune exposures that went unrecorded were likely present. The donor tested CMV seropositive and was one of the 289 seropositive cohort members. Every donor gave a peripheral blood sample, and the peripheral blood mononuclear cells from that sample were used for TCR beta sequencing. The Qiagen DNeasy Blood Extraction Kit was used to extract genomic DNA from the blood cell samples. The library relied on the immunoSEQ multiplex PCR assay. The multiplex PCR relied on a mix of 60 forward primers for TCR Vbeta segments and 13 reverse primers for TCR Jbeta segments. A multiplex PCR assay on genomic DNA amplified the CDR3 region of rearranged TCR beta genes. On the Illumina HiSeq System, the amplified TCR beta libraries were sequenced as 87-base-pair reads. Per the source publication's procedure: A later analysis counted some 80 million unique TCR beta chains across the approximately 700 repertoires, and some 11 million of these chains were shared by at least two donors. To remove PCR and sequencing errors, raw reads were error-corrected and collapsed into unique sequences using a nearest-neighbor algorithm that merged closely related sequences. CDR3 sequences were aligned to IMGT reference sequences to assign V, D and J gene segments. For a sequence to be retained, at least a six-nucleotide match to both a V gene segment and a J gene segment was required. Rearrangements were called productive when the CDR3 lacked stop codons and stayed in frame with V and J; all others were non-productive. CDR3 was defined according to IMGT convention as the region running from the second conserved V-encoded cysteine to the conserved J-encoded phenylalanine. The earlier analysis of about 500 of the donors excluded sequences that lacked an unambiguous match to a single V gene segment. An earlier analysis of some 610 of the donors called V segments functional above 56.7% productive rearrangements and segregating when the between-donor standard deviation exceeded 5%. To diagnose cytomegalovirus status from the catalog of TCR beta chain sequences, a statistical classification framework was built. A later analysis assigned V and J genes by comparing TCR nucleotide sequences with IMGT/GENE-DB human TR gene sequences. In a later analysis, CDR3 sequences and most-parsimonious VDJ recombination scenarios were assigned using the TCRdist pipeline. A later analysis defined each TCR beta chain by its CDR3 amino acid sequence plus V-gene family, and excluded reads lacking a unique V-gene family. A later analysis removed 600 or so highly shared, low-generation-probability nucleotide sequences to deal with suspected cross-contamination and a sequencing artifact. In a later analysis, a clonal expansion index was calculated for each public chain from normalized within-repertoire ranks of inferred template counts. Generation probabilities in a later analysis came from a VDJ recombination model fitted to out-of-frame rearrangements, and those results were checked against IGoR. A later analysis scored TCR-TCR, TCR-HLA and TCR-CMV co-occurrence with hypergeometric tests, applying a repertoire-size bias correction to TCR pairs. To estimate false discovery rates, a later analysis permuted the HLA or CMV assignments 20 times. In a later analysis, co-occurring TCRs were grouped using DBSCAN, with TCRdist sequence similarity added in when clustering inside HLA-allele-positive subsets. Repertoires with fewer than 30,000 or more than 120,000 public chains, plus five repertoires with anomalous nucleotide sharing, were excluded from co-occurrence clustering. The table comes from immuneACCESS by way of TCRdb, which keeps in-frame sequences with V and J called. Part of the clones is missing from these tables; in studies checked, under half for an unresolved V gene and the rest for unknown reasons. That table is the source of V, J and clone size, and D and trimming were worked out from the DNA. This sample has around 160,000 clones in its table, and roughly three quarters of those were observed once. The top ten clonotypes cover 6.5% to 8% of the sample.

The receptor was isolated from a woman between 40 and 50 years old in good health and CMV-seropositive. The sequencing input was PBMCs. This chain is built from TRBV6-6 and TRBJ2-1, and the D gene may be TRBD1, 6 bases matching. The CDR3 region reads CASSPGTNNEQFF. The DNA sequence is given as TGTGCCAGCAGCCCCGGGACAAACAATGAGCAGTTCTTC.